This TCR beta chain was captured by sequencing in a study of CD8+ T cells in alopecia areata. This clone occurred once. CDR3 size: 14 residues. The germline gives CDR1 LNHDA, CDR2 SQIVND (reference sequence). V dropped 5 bases and J dropped 1 base, with 12 bases sitting between them. Treatment of the sample: oral pan-JAK inhibitor, 5-10 mg twice daily. cDNA serving as the sequencing template came from extracted, reverse transcribed RNA. Libraries were prepared by immunoSEQ multiplex PCR; TCRdb keeps only in-frame clonotypes and omits some of them. The sample gives hundreds of thousands of clones, 60% of which show up once; around 0.92% is in the top ten.

The chain joins TRBV19 to TRBJ2-7; a possible D gene is TRBD1 (6 bases). The sequences come from CD4+ T cells sorted from blood, collected between weeks 51 and 52, from a patient treated with tofacitinib. The clonotype was recovered from a human donor with alopecia areata. The CDR3 DNA sequence: TGTGCCAGTAGTTCCCGGGACATTTCCTACGAGCAGTACTTC. Amino acid sequence: CASSSRDISYEQYF.